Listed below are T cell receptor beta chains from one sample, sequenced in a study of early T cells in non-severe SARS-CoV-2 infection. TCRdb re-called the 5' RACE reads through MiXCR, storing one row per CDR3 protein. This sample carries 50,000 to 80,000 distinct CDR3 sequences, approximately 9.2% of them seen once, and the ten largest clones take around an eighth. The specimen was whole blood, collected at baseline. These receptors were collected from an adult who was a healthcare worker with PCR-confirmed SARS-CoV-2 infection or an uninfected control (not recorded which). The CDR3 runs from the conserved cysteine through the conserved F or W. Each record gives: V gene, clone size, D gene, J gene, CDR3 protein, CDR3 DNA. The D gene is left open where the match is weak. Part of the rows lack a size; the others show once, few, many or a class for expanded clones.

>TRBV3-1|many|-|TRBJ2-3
CASSRPEEGPGDTQYF
TGTGCCAGCAGCCGCCCAGAGGAGGGCCCCGGAGATACGCAGTATTTT
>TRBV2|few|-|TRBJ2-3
CASAFAGADTQYF
TGTGCCAGTGCCTTCGCGGGTGCAGATACGCAGTATTTT
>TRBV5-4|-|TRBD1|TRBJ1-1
CASSPRQGYTEAFF
TGTGCCAGCAGCCCTCGACAGGGCTACACTGAAGCTTTCTTT
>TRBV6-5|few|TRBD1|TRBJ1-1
CASSGRQGGTEAFF
TGTGCCAGCAGTGGAAGACAGGGAGGCACTGAAGCTTTCTTT
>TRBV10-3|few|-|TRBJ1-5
CAISESIGSNQPQHF
TGTGCCATCAGTGAGTCAATCGGGAGCAATCAGCCCCAGCATTTT
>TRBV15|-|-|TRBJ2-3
CATSGDHYTQYF
TGTGCCACCAGCGGAGACCACTATACGCAGTATTTT
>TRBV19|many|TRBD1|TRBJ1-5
CASRPGQGANQPQHF
TGTGCCAGTAGGCCGGGACAGGGGGCGAATCAGCCCCAGCATTTT
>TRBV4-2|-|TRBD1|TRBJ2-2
CASSLRAGQGAGELFF
TGTGCCAGCAGCCTCCGGGCTGGACAGGGGGCCGGGGAGCTGTTTTTT
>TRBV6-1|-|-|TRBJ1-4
CASSGRQLPNEKLFF
TGTGCCAGCAGTGGAAGACAGCTCCCTAATGAAAAACTGTTTTTT
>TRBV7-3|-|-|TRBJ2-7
CASSLMASNEQYF
TGTGCCAGCAGCTTAATGGCGTCCAACGAGCAGTACTTC
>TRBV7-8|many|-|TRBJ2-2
CASSLAAGMNTGELFF
TGTGCCAGCAGCTTAGCGGCGGGCATGAACACCGGGGAGCTGTTTTTT
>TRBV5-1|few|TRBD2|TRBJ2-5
CASSFQMTSGGQETQYF
TGCGCCAGCAGCTTCCAGATGACTAGCGGGGGCCAAGAGACCCAGTACTTC
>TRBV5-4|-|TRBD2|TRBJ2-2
CASSGGLAVGELFF
TGTGCCAGCAGCGGGGGACTAGCGGTCGGGGAGCTGTTTTTT
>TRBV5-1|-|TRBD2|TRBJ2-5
CASSLEGLAGNYGGETQYF
TGCGCCAGCAGCTTGGAGGGACTAGCGGGAAATTACGGGGGAGAGACCCAGTACTTC
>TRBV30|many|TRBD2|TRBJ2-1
CAWSQGLAGHEQFF
TGTGCCTGGAGTCAGGGACTAGCGGGCCATGAGCAGTTCTTC
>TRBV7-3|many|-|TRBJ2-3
CASSFGTTQYF
TGTGCCAGCAGCTTCGGGACTACGCAGTATTTT
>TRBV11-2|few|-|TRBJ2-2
CASSLMGGANTGELFF
TGTGCCAGCAGCTTAATGGGGGGAGCGAACACCGGGGAGCTGTTTTTT
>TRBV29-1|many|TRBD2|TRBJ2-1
CSVATSGRQGEQFF
TGCAGCGTTGCGACTAGCGGGAGACAGGGTGAGCAGTTCTTC
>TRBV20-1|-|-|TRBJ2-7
CSAMRGASYEQYF
TGCAGTGCAATGAGGGGAGCATCCTACGAGCAGTACTTC
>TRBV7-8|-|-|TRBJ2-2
CASSPLAGNPNTGELFF
TGTGCCAGCAGTCCCTTGGCAGGGAACCCGAACACCGGGGAGCTGTTTTTT
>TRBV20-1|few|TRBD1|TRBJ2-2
CSAADRGSTGELFF
TGCAGTGCTGCGGACAGGGGATCCACCGGGGAGCTGTTTTTT
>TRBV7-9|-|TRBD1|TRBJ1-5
CASSLSTGGNNQPQHF
TGTGCCAGCAGCTTATCTACAGGGGGTAACAATCAGCCCCAGCATTTT
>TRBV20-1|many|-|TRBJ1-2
CSAEKPNGYTF
TGCAGTGCTGAGAAACCTAATGGCTACACCTTC
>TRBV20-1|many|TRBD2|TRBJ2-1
CSVSSGIFPNNEQFF
TGCAGTGTGAGTAGCGGGATTTTTCCCAACAATGAGCAGTTCTTC
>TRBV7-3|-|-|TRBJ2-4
CASSLTAGRNIQYF
TGTGCCAGCAGCTTAACGGCGGGAAGAAACATTCAGTACTTC
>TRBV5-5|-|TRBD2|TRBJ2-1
CASSSPGLGGDEQFF
TGTGCCAGCAGCTCTCCGGGACTAGGAGGCGATGAGCAGTTCTTC
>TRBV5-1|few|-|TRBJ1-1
CASSNLGRSTEAFF
TGCGCCAGCAGCAACCTTGGACGGTCCACTGAAGCTTTCTTT
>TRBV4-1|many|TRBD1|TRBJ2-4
CASSPRQGEAKNIQYF
TGCGCCAGCAGCCCAAGACAGGGGGAAGCCAAAAACATTCAGTACTTC
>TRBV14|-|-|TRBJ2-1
CASSLGRRNEQFF
TGTGCCAGCAGCCTAGGTCGGAGGAATGAGCAGTTCTTC
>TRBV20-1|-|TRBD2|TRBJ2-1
CSARDVGTRGNEQFF
TGCAGTGCTAGAGATGTAGGGACGCGGGGGAATGAGCAGTTCTTC
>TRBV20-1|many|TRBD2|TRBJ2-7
CSATSLAGVLEQYF
TGCAGTGCTACTTCACTAGCGGGAGTCCTCGAGCAGTACTTC
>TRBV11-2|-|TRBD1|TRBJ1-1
CASSLARGGTEAFF
TGTGCCAGCAGCTTAGCCAGGGGGGGCACTGAAGCTTTCTTT
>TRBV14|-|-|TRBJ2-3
CASSQLGGGRTDTQYF
TGTGCCAGCAGCCAGCTAGGGGGAGGCCGCACAGATACGCAGTATTTT
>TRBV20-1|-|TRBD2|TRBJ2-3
CSAKDSGRLPDTQYF
TGCAGTGCAAAGGACAGCGGGAGGCTACCAGATACGCAGTATTTT
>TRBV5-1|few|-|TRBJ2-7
CASSLEGGYEQYF
TGCGCCAGCAGCTTGGAAGGCGGGTACGAGCAGTACTTC
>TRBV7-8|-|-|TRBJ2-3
CASSFGARGDTQYF
TGTGCCAGCAGCTTTGGGGCTCGGGGGGATACGCAGTATTTT
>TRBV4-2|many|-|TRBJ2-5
CASSQDRANQETQYF
TGTGCCAGCAGCCAAGATCGGGCAAATCAGGAGACCCAGTACTTC
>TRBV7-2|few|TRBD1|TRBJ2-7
CASSTGGRYEQYF
TGTGCCAGCTCGACAGGGGGCCGGTACGAGCAGTACTTC
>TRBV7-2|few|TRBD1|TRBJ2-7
CASRSARTGVDEQYF
TGTGCCAGCAGGTCAGCCCGGACAGGGGTGGACGAGCAGTACTTC
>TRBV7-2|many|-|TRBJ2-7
CASSAAYEQYF
TGTGCCAGCAGTGCCGCCTACGAGCAGTACTTC
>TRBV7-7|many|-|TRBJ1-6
CASSFGQYNSPLHF
TGTGCTAGCAGCTTCGGACAGTATAATTCACCCCTCCACTTT
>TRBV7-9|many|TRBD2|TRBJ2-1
CASSRSGRPGSSYNEQFF
TGTGCCAGCAGCCGTAGCGGGAGACCCGGGAGCTCCTACAATGAGCAGTTCTTC
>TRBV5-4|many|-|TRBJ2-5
CASSLGTEETQYF
TGTGCCAGCAGCTTGGGGACAGAAGAGACCCAGTACTTC
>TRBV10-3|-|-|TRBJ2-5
CAAGILWGETQYF
TGTGCCGCCGGGATTCTATGGGGGGAGACCCAGTACTTC
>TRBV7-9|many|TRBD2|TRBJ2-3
CASSSTLWTSHPSSTDTQYF
TGTGCCAGCAGCTCAACACTTTGGACTAGCCACCCTTCTAGCACAGATACGCAGTATTTT
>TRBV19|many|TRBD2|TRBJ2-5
CACSLAGAYQETQYF
TGTGCCTGCTCACTAGCGGGGGCGTACCAAGAGACCCAGTACTTC
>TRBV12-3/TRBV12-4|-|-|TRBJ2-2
CASSPTANTGELFF
TGTGCCAGCAGCCCAACAGCGAACACCGGGGAGCTGTTTTTT
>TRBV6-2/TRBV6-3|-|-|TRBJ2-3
CASREDTDTQYF
TGTGCCAGCAGGGAGGACACAGATACGCAGTATTTT
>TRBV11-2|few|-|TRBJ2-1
CASSLDVQNPTHNEQFF
TGTGCCAGCAGCTTAGATGTCCAAAACCCCACTCACAATGAGCAGTTCTTC
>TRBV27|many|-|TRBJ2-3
CASSFIKDTQYF
TGTGCCAGCAGTTTCATAAAAGATACGCAGTATTTT
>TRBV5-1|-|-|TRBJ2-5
CASSSPGTQLETQYF
TGCGCCAGCAGCTCCCCCGGGACCCAACTAGAGACCCAGTACTTC
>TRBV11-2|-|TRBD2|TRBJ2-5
CASSFPLSGPQETQYF
TGTGCCAGCAGCTTCCCCCTTAGCGGGCCCCAAGAGACCCAGTACTTC
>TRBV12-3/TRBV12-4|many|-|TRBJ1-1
CASSSEGGPPNTEAFF
TGTGCCAGCAGTTCCGAGGGGGGGCCGCCGAACACTGAAGCTTTCTTT